These 17 T cell receptor beta chains share one sample of origin, sequenced in a study of T cells in severe cutaneous drug reactions. Bulk and single-cell libraries used iRepertoire multiplex PCR with TCR subtype-specific primers. Each CDR3 protein gets one entry in TCRdb, which reprocessed the multiplex PCR reads and gives no DNA. The sample's table shows 950 to 1,500 distinct CDR3 sequences. Carbamazepine had induced Stevens-Johnson syndrome or toxic epidermal necrolysis in the sequenced donors. The sample consisted of PBMCs. All receptors come from a human donor with a severe cutaneous adverse drug reaction.

By frequency, this clonotype is large. The V gene is TRBV15, the J gene TRBJ2-3; the D gene TCRdb calls, TRBD1, cannot be checked with no DNA. CDR3 length: 16 amino acids. Germline CDR1 and CDR2: LNHNV and YYDKDF (reference sequence). Here the CDR3 reads CATSRDKGGRADTQYF.

The chain couples TRBV20-1 to TRBJ1-2; TCRdb calls TRBD1, which cannot be checked without DNA. Germline V lookup: CDR1 DFQATT, CDR2 SNEGSKA (reference sequence). The CDR3 extends over 13 amino acids. The CDR3 here is CSAREGGGSSYTF.

This clonotype is identified as medium-sized from frequency. V and J are TRBV11-2 and TRBJ2-3; without DNA, the TCRdb call of TRBD1 cannot be checked. Germline assignment: CDR1 SGHAT and CDR2 FQNNGV. CDR3 length: 17 amino acids. The CDR3 here is CASSYHLSGRQTDTQYF.

The chain links TRBV5-6 to TRBJ2-2; lacking DNA, the TRBD1 call made by TCRdb goes unchecked. CDR3 length: 15 residues. Germline V gives CDR1 SGHDT, CDR2 YYEEEE. The chain's CDR3 is CASSFRGRLTGELFF.

This clonotype is labeled medium-sized based on frequency. The chain links TRBV19 to TRBJ2-7. Germline V CDR1 and CDR2: LNHDA, SQIVND (reference sequence). The CDR3 runs 14 residues. The CDR3 protein is CASSSDRGAYEQYF.

This clonotype is identified as large from frequency. This chain uses TRBV28 with TRBJ1-5; the D call from TCRdb, TRBD1, cannot be confirmed without DNA. The V gene's germline CDR1 is MDHEN and CDR2 SYDVKM. There are 15 residues in the CDR3. The CDR3 region is CASSPTGNSNQPQHF.

This clonotype is identified as large from frequency. The chain uses TRBV6-2 or TRBV6-3 and TRBJ2-1; TCRdb's assignment of TRBD1 cannot be checked, as there is no DNA. Germline V CDR1 and CDR2: MNHEY, SVGEGT. The CDR3 spans 14 residues. The CDR3 is CASSYGGTANEQFF.

By frequency, this clonotype registers medium-sized. The chain employs TRBV6-1 and TRBJ2-5; as DNA is missing, the TRBD1 call by TCRdb cannot be tested. The length of the CDR3 is 14 residues. Germline CDR1 MNHNS, CDR2 SASEGT. CDR3: CASSHTGGAGTQYF.

Frequency places this clonotype as medium-sized (0.01 to 0.1%). The rearrangement joins TRBV7-8 to TRBJ2-3; without DNA, the TCRdb call of TRBD2 cannot be checked. This CDR3 is built from 15 residues. Germline CDR1 reads SGHVS; CDR2 reads FQNEAQ. The CDR3 sequence: CASSSLAGGPDTQYF.

This clonotype is deemed medium-sized by its frequency. The chain joins TRBV7-3 to TRBJ2-7; absent DNA, TCRdb's TRBD2 call cannot be checked. The CDR3 length is 13 residues. The germline V gene has CDR1 SGHTA and CDR2 FQGTGA. Here the CDR3 reads CASSTSGKLEQYF.

This clonotype ranks as medium-sized in terms of frequency. The chain recombines TRBV28 with TRBJ2-1; TCRdb gives TRBD1 as the D gene, but with no DNA this cannot be confirmed. Per germline, CDR1 MDHEN and CDR2 SYDVKM. The CDR3 runs 14 residues. The CDR3 protein is CASSFLTGENEQFF.

This sequence joins TRBV7-9 and TRBJ2-1. Germline CDR1 reads SEHNR; CDR2 reads FQNEAQ (reference sequence). The CDR3 spans 15 residues. The CDR3 reads CASSLVVGLYYEQFF.

Its frequency marks this clonotype as medium-sized. The chain links TRBV28 to TRBJ2-1; TCRdb calls TRBD1, which cannot be checked without DNA. The CDR3 has 12 amino acids. Germline lookup yields CDR1 MDHEN and CDR2 SYDVKM. CDR3 sequence: CASSLRGNEQFF.

By frequency, this clonotype registers medium-sized. CDR3: CASSFGRGVDTQYF. The chain is built from TRBV7-3 and TRBJ2-3; TCRdb names TRBD1, which stays unverified in the absence of DNA. Germline CDR1 and CDR2: SGHTA and FQGTGA. The CDR3 sequence is 14 residues long.

Judged by frequency, this clonotype is medium-sized (0.01 to 0.1%). This chain uses TRBV19 with TRBJ1-5. The CDR3 totals 15 residues. CDR1 is LNHDA and CDR2 is SQIVND in the germline V gene (reference sequence). The CDR3 reads CASTQNSGPNQPQHF.

According to its frequency, this clonotype is medium-sized. The chain's CDR3 is CASKRASLTAPHEQYF. The chain employs TRBV19 and TRBJ2-7; the D call of TRBD1 rests on TCRdb alone, since no DNA is present to check it. The germline CDR1 and CDR2 sequences are LNHDA and SQIVND (reference sequence). The CDR3 is made up of 16 amino acids.

Frequency places this clonotype as medium-sized. CDR3 amino acids: CASSHLTGDEQYF. This rearrangement joins TRBV4-1 to TRBJ2-7; TCRdb selects TRBD1, and the lack of DNA leaves this call unchecked. From germline, CDR1 is MGHRA and CDR2 YSYEKL. The CDR3 covers 13 residues.